These 19 T cell receptor beta chains originate from one sample sequenced in a study of blood T cell repertoires in COVID-19 (dated by TCRdb to about 2020). The library was prepared using the immunoSEQ multiplex PCR assay. In its TCRdb copy, this immuneACCESS table keeps in-frame sequences only and misses some clones. Where compared with another copy, unresolved V genes explain less than half of these, and the others have no known cause. The sample table contains fewer than 250,000 clones; only one count was recorded for 80% to 90% of them. Of the sample, approximately 8% falls within the top ten clones. Specimen: PBMCs or T cells enriched from blood (not recorded which). Source of these receptors: a woman aged 18-29 years who had recovered from COVID-19.

The chain employs TRBV5-1 and TRBJ1-6, with D possibly matching TRBD1 (5 bases). The CDR3 runs to 15 residues. V shed 0 bases and J shed 7 bases, with 11 bases lying between them. The germline V gene has CDR1 SGHRS and CDR2 YFSETQ. As DNA, the CDR3 is TGCGCCAGCAGCTTGGCGGCGTCAGGGAATTCACCCCTCCACTTT. Translating it yields CASSLAASGNSPLHF.

V is TRBV24-1 and J is TRBJ2-3; the D is unclear. The CDR3 length is 12 residues. In germline, CDR1 is KGHDR, CDR2 SFDVKD. Trimming stripped 7 bases from V and 0 bases from J, with 4 bases between. The CDR3 protein is CATRTSTDTQYF. The CDR3 nucleotides read TGTGCCACCAGGACTAGCACAGATACGCAGTATTTT.

The CDR3 DNA sequence: TGTGCCAGCAGCCCCAGCGGGACAGGGGTGTGGGGCTACACCTTC. It is translated as CASSPSGTGVWGYTF. The V and J genes are TRBV5-6 and TRBJ1-2, with 10 bases that match TRBD1. This CDR3 contains 15 residues. The germline V gene encodes CDR1 SGHDT and CDR2 YYEEEE. The trim removed 4 bases at V and 8 bases at J, leaving 11 bases unmatched.

The J gene is TRBJ2-1, the V gene TRBV19; 10 bases map to TRBD2. CDR1 and CDR2 (germline): LNHDA, SQIVND (reference sequence). The CDR3 sequence is 14 residues long. V shed 6 bases and J 6 bases; nucleotides not matched to a gene: 5. CDR3: CASSVAGGRNEQFF. The CDR3 DNA is TGTGCCAGTAGCGTAGCGGGGGGCCGCAATGAGCAGTTCTTC. The complete variable domain, with remaining parts taken from reference TRBV19 and TRBJ2-1, reads DGGITQSPKYLFRKEGQNVTLSCEQNLNHDAMYWYRQDPGQGLRLIYYSQIVNDFQKGDIAEGYSVSREKKESFPLTVTSAQKNPTAFYLCASSVAGGRNEQFFGPGTRLTVL.

The chain joins TRBV4-1 to TRBJ2-7, with D perhaps matching TRBD1 (5 bases). V was pared by 5 bases and J by 3 bases, with 17 bases between. CDR3 length: 15 residues. Germline V gene sequence: CDR1 MGHRA, CDR2 YSYEKL. The CDR3 nucleotides read TGCGCCAGCAGCGAAGGGGCAGGCTCCCACTACGAGCAGTACTTC. Its translation: CASSEGAGSHYEQYF.

The chain links TRBV6-5 to TRBJ2-5; tentatively, D is TRBD1 (6 bases). CDR3 size: 14 residues. Germline V gene lookup returns CDR1 MNHEY and CDR2 SVGAGI. V gave up 6 bases and J gave up 3 bases, with 14 bases separating them. The CDR3 loop reads CASSMVGAEETQYF. CDR3 nucleotides: TGTGCCAGCAGCATGGTGGGGGCGGAAGAGACCCAGTACTTC.

The CDR3 bases are TGTGCCAGCACCTGGCGACACACGGCTGGAAACACCATATATTTT. It is translated as CASTWRHTAGNTIYF. V is TRBV7-2 and J is TRBJ1-3; D unclear. V was clipped by 7 bases and J by 2 bases, with 15 bases between them. This CDR3 is built from 15 residues. CDR1 is SGHTA and CDR2 is FQGNSA in the germline V gene.

This chain uses TRBV27 with TRBJ1-2; D call uncertain. V shed 5 bases and J shed 8 bases, with 24 bases lying between them. Looked up from germline, CDR1 is MNHEY and CDR2 is SMNVEV (reference sequence). The CDR3 is 16 amino acids. CDR3 protein: CASSVLRGDVTRGYTF. The CDR3 nucleotides are TGTGCCAGCAGTGTGCTCCGAGGAGACGTAACTCGGGGCTACACCTTC.

A single count supports this clone. This chain joins TRBV24-1 and TRBJ2-5; TRBD1 matches 8 bases. The CDR3 consists of 16 residues. Germline assignment: CDR1 KGHDR and CDR2 SFDVKD. Trimming cost V 3 bases and J 8 bases; bases outside gene matches: 13. The CDR3 sequence is CATSDPGQGRGNTQYF. As DNA, the CDR3 is TGTGCCACCAGTGATCCCGGACAGGGTCGTGGTAATACCCAGTACTTC.

The J gene is TRBJ1-5, the V gene TRBV28; D might be TRBD1 (6 bases). This CDR3 is 14 amino acids long. Germline V lookup: CDR1 MDHEN, CDR2 SYDVKM. V was clipped by 5 bases and J by 6 bases, with 14 bases between them. The DNA for the CDR3 is TGTGCCAGCAGTATAAGAGGGGGAACTCAGCCCCAGCATTTT. This sequence encodes CASSIRGGTQPQHF.

The V gene is TRBV28, the J gene TRBJ1-1; D is uncertain. The CDR3 spans 14 residues. Trimming took off 3 bases at V and 4 bases at J, with 12 bases between the two ends. Germline V gives CDR1 MDHEN, CDR2 SYDVKM. The CDR3 protein is CASSFEGSPTEAFF. DNA for the CDR3: TGTGCCAGCAGTTTTGAGGGTTCCCCCACTGAAGCTTTCTTT.

This rearrangement joins TRBV4-2 to TRBJ2-5; 9 nucleotides align to TRBD2. Per the germline V gene, CDR1 is LGHNA and CDR2 is YNFKEQ. The CDR3 extends over 14 amino acids. Trimming cost V 4 bases and J 3 bases; bases outside gene matches: 3. The CDR3 region is CASSLPSGEETQYF. The CDR3 DNA reads as TGTGCCAGCAGCCTCCCTAGCGGGGAAGAGACCCAGTACTTC.

This rearrangement joins TRBV7-9 to TRBJ2-5, with TRBD1 matching over 10 bases. From germline, CDR1 is SEHNR and CDR2 FQNEAQ (reference sequence). The CDR3 has 15 amino acids. Trimming at V came to 5 bases and at J to 4 bases, leaving 7 bases not matched to a gene. As DNA, the CDR3 is TGTGCCAGCAGCCCAGGGACAGGGGTGGGAGAGACCCAGTACTTC. The encoded protein is CASSPGTGVGETQYF.

The chain is built from TRBV18 and TRBJ2-5, with TRBD2 identical over 11 bases. The germline V gene encodes CDR1 KGHSH and CDR2 LQKENI. The J segment lost 1 base and the V segment lost 3 bases, leaving 4 bases of the junction unmatched. CDR3 length: 16 amino acids. DNA for the CDR3: TGTGCCAGCTCACCCCTTAGCGGGGGGGCCCAAGAGACCCAGTACTTC. Translated: CASSPLSGGAQETQYF.

A few counts support this clone. The rearrangement uses TRBV25-1 and TRBJ2-2; D possibly corresponds to TRBD2 (7 bases). The V end was cut by 7 bases, the J end by 5 bases, with 17 bases between. Germline V gene sequence: CDR1 MGHDK, CDR2 SYGVNS. This CDR3 comprises 15 residues. CDR3 DNA: TGTGCCAGCATGTCTGGGGAGGGGGAAACCGGGGAGCTGTTTTTT. This sequence encodes CASMSGEGETGELFF. Filled out from reference TRBV25-1 and TRBJ2-2, the complete variable domain reads EADIYQTPRYLVIGTGKKITLECSQTMGHDKMYWYQQDPGMELHLIHYSYGVNSTEKGDLSSESTVSRIRTEHFPLTLESARPSHTSQYLCASMSGEGETGELFFGEGSRLTVL.

The V call is TRBV28, the J call TRBJ2-4; 10 bases map to TRBD1. The V gene's germline CDR1 is MDHEN and CDR2 SYDVKM. The CDR3 spans 15 residues. V dropped 3 bases and J dropped 6; count of bases not matched to a gene: 5. CDR3 sequence (DNA): TGTGCCAGCAGTTTTGAGTGGACAGGGGGAAACATTCAGTACTTC. This gives the protein CASSFEWTGGNIQYF. The variable domain in full, with the rest retrieved from reference TRBV28 and TRBJ2-4, is DVKVTQSSRYLVKRTGEKVFLECVQDMDHENMFWYRQDPGLGLRLIYFSYDVKMKEKGDIPEGYSVSREKKERFSLILESASTNQTSMYLCASSFEWTGGNIQYFGAGTRLSVL.

The V and J genes are TRBV6-5 and TRBJ2-5; possible D gene TRBD2, 5 bases. CDR3 size: 16 residues. Trimming pared 4 bases from V and 0 bases from J, leaving 15 bases between. The V gene's germline CDR1 is MNHEY and CDR2 SVGAGI. CDR3 coding DNA: TGTGCCAGCAGTTCCCTTTTCACGGGGTACCAAGAGACCCAGTACTTC. The encoded protein is CASSSLFTGYQETQYF.

The chain joins TRBV24-1 to TRBJ1-3; D remains ambiguous. The germline gives CDR1 KGHDR, CDR2 SFDVKD. The V and J ends lost 0 bases and 0 bases respectively, with 5 bases between them. The CDR3 length is 15 residues. The CDR3 loop reads CATSDLPDSGNTIYF. In nucleotides, the CDR3 is TGTGCCACCAGTGATTTGCCAGACTCTGGAAACACCATATATTTT.

The V gene is TRBV27, the J gene TRBJ1-3; 8 bases are shared with TRBD1. Germline V lookup: CDR1 MNHEY, CDR2 SMNVEV (reference sequence). Losses at the gene ends were 5 bases for V and 0 bases for J; bases not matched to a gene: 6. This CDR3 comprises 16 residues. The CDR3 coding sequence is TGTGCCAGCAGTCGGACAGGGCTCAGCTCTGGAAACACCATATATTTT. Protein product: CASSRTGLSSGNTIYF.